The clone carrying this T cell receptor (beta chain) has only one observation. The record originates from a study of blood T cell repertoires in COVID-19. This CDR3 has 13 amino acids. V was trimmed by 7 bases and J by 2 bases, leaving 14 bases between them. In germline, CDR1 is SQVTM, CDR2 ANQGSEA. In the original workflow: Nucleated cell counts were estimated from reference gene primer amplification. TCRdb's copy holds only in-frame clones and misses some; the assay was immunoSEQ multiplex PCR. From that table come the V and J calls and clone size; the DNA was used to work out D and trimming. Altogether 370,000 or so clones are present, around 87% being singletons, with the ten largest covering approximately 1.3%.

V is TRBV29-1 and J is TRBJ1-2; possibly TRBD1 for D (5 bases). Sequencing input: PBMCs or T cells enriched from blood (not recorded which). This TCR was sampled from a man aged 25 to 40 who had recovered from COVID-19. The CDR3 loop is CSDRGQGNYGYTF. DNA for the CDR3: TGCAGCGATCGAGGCCAGGGAAACTATGGCTACACCTTC.